These 3 T cell receptor beta chains came from one sample sequenced in a study of T cell responses to AZD1222 COVID-19 vaccine. Clones were sequenced by immunoSEQ multiplex PCR, and TCRdb holds only the in-frame ones, with some missing. The sample lists 90,000 to 110,000 clones; roughly 90% were seen once. This specimen was peripheral blood, taken on day 0 of AZD1222 vaccination. All receptors derive from an adult in good health.

This chain uses TRBV4-2 with TRBJ1-1; D is uncertain. V dropped 1 base and J dropped 5 bases, with 8 bases sitting between them. Germline CDR1 reads LGHNA; CDR2 reads YNFKEQ. CDR3 length equals 13 residues. The chain's CDR3 is CASSQVSRTEAFF. Written as DNA, the CDR3 is TGTGCCAGCAGCCAAGTATCTAGGACTGAAGCTTTCTTT.

The chain uses TRBV11-1 and TRBJ2-7, with a possible D match to TRBD1 (6 bases). Trimming took 5 bases from V and 3 from J, leaving 11 bases between them. Germline CDR1 reads SGHAT; CDR2 reads FQDESV (reference sequence). The CDR3 is 13 amino acids. CDR3 region: CASSAGTSYEQYF. For the CDR3, the DNA is TGTGCCAGCAGCGCCGGGACAAGCTACGAGCAGTACTTC.

V gene TRBV4-3 combines with J gene TRBJ2-7; TRBD2 matches at 12 bases. From germline, CDR1 is LGHNA and CDR2 YSLEER. The CDR3 spans 17 residues. With 0 bases clipped from V and 6 bases from J, the junction kept 9 bases outside the gene matches. The CDR3, as DNA: TGCGCCAGCAGCCAAGATCTAGCGGGAGGGCCCCGGAGCGAGCAGTACTTC. Encoded protein: CASSQDLAGGPRSEQYF.